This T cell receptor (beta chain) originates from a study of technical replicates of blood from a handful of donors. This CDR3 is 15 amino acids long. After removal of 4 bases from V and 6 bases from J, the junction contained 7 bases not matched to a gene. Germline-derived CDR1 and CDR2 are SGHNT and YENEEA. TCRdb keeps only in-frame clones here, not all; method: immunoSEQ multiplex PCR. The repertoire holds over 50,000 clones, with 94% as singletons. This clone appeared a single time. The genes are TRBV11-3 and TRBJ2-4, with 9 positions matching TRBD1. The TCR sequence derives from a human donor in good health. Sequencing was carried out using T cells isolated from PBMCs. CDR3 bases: TGTGCCAGCAGCTCCCCTGACAGGGGGTTAAACATTCAGTACTTC. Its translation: CASSSPDRGLNIQYF.